This T cell receptor (beta chain) appears in the sequencing data of a study of blood T cell repertoires in COVID-19. Across the study: Donors in the United States, Italy and Spain gave samples during acute or convalescent COVID-19.

Only one count was recorded for this clone. V was clipped by 4 bases and J by 4 bases, with 13 bases between them. Per the germline V gene, CDR1 is SGHTA and CDR2 is FQGNSA. The CDR3 is 14 amino acids. Authors' data handling: Reference gene primers were amplified, and this amplification served to estimate nucleated cell counts. The data were produced by immunoSEQ multiplex PCR, yet TCRdb's version contains in-frame clones alone and is incomplete. Clone size and the V and J calls come from that table; the DNA yielded D and trimming. The table includes 300,000 to 350,000 clones, approximately 85% detected once.

The sequence derives from a man aged 25-45 years who had recovered from COVID-19. This chain connects TRBV7-2 to TRBJ1-2, with D possibly matching TRBD1 (6 bases). Specimen: PBMCs or T cells enriched from blood (not recorded which). Here the CDR3 DNA reads TGTGCCAGCAGCTCCCTCGGGACACTCTATGGCTACACCTTC. Its protein product is CASSSLGTLYGYTF.